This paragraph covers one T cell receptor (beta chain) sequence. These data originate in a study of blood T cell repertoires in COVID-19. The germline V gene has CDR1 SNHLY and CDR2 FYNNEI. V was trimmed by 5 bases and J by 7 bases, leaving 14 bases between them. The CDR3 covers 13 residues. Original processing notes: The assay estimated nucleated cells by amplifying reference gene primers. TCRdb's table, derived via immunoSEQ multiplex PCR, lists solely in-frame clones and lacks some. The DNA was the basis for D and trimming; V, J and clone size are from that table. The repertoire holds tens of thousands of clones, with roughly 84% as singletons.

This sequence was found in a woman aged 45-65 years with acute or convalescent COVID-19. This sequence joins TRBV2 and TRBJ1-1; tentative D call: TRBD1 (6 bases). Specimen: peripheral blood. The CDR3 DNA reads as TGTGCCAGCAGTTATACAGGGCAGAATGAAGCTTTCTTT. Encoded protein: CASSYTGQNEAFF. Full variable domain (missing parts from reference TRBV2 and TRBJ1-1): EPEVTQTPSHQVTQMGQEVILRCVPISNHLYFYWYRQILGQKVEFLVSFYNNEISEKSEIFDDQFSVERPDGSNFTLKIRSTKLEDSAMYFCASSYTGQNEAFFGQGTRLTVV.